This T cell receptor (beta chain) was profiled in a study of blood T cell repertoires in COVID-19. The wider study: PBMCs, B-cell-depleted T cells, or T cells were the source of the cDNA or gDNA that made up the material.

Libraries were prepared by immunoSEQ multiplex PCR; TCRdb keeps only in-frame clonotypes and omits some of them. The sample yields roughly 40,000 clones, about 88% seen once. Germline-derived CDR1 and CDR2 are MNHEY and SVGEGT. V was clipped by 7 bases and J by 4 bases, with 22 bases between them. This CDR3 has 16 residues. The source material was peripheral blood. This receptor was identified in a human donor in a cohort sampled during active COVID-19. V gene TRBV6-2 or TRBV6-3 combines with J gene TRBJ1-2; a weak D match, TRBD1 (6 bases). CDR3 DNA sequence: TGTGCCAGCACCCCAGGGAAACAGGGTGGTTTCTATGGCTACACCTTC. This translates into CASTPGKQGGFYGYTF.